This T cell receptor (beta chain) was sequenced during a study of shared clonotypes between healthy human individuals. About the study: Donors, aged 18 to 49, were a couple of women and a few men. Study-wide points: Naive CD4 clonotypes were shared across several donors at 4.5% to 6.5%.

Of note for this clone: What it recognizes is unknown.

Germline CDR1 SNHLY, CDR2 FYNNEI. Trimming took off 4 bases at V and 1 base at J, with 16 bases between the two ends. There are 16 residues in the CDR3. It was into CD45RA+ naive and CD45RA-negative memory subsets that the CD4+ cells were split. Per sorted-subset replicate PCR, input was 200 to 250 ng DNA, representing around 28,000 T cell genomes. The method was immunoSEQ multiplex PCR; TCRdb's version includes in-frame clones alone and lacks a portion of them. The sample has 950,000 to 1,200,000 clones, 77% seen once; the top ten hold more than 0.85%. Sequenced input: memory CD4+ T cells from PBMCs. The subset was: CD45RA-negative fraction. The TCR comes from a man aged 18 to 30 in good health. Some clones in this sample may be carry-over from other donors' samples. The chain carries TRBV2 and TRBJ1-1, with TRBD1 as a possible D gene (6 bases). The CDR3 here is CASSAVWGQGNTEAFF. CDR3 in DNA: TGTGCCAGCAGTGCGGTTTGGGGGCAGGGGAACACTGAAGCTTTCTTT.